This T cell receptor beta chain was sequenced during a study of technical replicates of blood from several donors. The method was immunoSEQ multiplex PCR; TCRdb's version includes in-frame clones alone and lacks a portion of them. The sample lists about 68,000 clones, 95% to 97% occurring once. The length of the CDR3 is 17 residues. CDR1 is SGHNT and CDR2 is YYREEE in the germline V gene (reference sequence). V was clipped by 3 bases and J by 3 bases; unmatched bases: 7. This chain joins TRBV5-4 and TRBJ2-5; 14 bases agree with TRBD2. The sample taken for sequencing was T cells isolated from PBMCs. This receptor was identified in a human donor in good health. CDR3 sequence reads: CASSSGTSGRLEETQYF. For the CDR3, the DNA is TGTGCCAGCAGCTCCGGGACTAGCGGGAGACTAGAAGAGACCCAGTACTTC.